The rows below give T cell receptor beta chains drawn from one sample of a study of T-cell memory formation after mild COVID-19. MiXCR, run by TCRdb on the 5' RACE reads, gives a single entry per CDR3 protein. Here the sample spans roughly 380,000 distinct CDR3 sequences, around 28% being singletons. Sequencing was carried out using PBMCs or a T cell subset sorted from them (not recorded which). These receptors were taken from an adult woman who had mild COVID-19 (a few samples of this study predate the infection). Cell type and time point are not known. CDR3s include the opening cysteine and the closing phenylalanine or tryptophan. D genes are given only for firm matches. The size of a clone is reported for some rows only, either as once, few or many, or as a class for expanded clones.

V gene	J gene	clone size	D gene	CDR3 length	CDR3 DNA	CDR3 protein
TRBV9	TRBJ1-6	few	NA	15	TGTGCCAGCAGCGTGGGGAGGGCAATGGATTCACCCCTCCACTTT	CASSVGRAMDSPLHF
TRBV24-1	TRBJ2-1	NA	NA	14	TGTGCCACCAGTGCTTCCCCCTCCTACAATGAGCAGTTCTTC	CATSASPSYNEQFF
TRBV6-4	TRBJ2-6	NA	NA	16	TGTGCCAGCAGTGACTCATGGGGGGCCGGGGCCAACGTCCTGACTTTC	CASSDSWGAGANVLTF
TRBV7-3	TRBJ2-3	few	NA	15	TGTGCCAGCAGCTTAAGGGCGGGAAGCACAGATACGCAGTATTTT	CASSLRAGSTDTQYF
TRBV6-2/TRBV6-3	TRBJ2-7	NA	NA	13	TGTGCCAGCTTTAACACCATCTCCTACGAGCAGTACTTC	CASFNTISYEQYF
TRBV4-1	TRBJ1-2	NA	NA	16	TGCGCCAGCAGCCAAGATTTAGGGGGGCCACTCGGAGGCTACACCTTC	CASSQDLGGPLGGYTF
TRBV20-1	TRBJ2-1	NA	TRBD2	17	TGCAGTGCTAGAGTAGGCGCCTTTAGCGGGGGGGCACAAGAGCAGTTCTTC	CSARVGAFSGGAQEQFF
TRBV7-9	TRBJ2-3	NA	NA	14	TGTGCCAGCAGCCCGCCCGGGAGCACAGATACGCAGTATTTT	CASSPPGSTDTQYF
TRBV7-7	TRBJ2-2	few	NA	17	TGTGCCAGCAGCTTCGGTAGGGTGGCCGGGAACACCGGGGAGCTGTTTTTT	CASSFGRVAGNTGELFF
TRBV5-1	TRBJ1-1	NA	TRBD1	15	TGCGCCAGCAGCCCGGGACAGGGTGCGGGTGCTGAAGCTTTCTTT	CASSPGQGAGAEAFF
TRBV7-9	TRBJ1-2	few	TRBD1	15	TGTGCCAGCAGCTTCGGACAGGGAACCAACTATGGCTACACCTTC	CASSFGQGTNYGYTF
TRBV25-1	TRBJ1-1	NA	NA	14	TGTGCCAGCAGTGGACCTGCAGGGTCCACTGAAGCTTTCTTT	CASSGPAGSTEAFF
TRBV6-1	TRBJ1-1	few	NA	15	TGTGCCAGCAGTGACGACCCACAGGGAGATAATGAAGCTTTCTTT	CASSDDPQGDNEAFF
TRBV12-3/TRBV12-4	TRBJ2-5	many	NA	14	TGTGCCAGCAGTCGACAGGCGGCGACGGAGACCCAGTACTTC	CASSRQAATETQYF
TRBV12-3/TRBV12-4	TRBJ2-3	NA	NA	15	TGTGCCAGCAGTCCCCCTGCAGCTTTCACAGATACGCAGTATTTT	CASSPPAAFTDTQYF
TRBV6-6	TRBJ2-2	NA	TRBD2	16	TGTGCCAGCAGTTACTTACTAGCGGGAGACACCGGGGAGCTGTTTTTT	CASSYLLAGDTGELFF
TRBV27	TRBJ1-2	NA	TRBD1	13	TGTGCCAGCAGTCTCAGGGGGAAGGATGGCTACACCTTC	CASSLRGKDGYTF
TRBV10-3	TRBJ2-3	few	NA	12	TGTGCCACCGGGACTGCTTCAGATACGCAGTATTTT	CATGTASDTQYF
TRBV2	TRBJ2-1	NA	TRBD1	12	TGTGCCAGCAGCCAGGACAGGGCCCTTCAGTTCTTC	CASSQDRALQFF
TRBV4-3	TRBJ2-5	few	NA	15	TGCGCCAGCAGCCAAGAATATATCGGGAAAGAGACCCAGTACTTC	CASSQEYIGKETQYF
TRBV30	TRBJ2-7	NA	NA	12	TGTGCCTGGGGGCGGCCTGGGCCCGAGCAGTACTTC	CAWGRPGPEQYF
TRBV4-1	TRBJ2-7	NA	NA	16	TGCGCCAGCAGCCAAGATGTATGGGAGCCGTCTTCCGAGCAGTACTTC	CASSQDVWEPSSEQYF
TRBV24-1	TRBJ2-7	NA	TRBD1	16	TGTGCCACCAGTGATGCAAAAGGGGGCGAGGTGATCGAGCAGTACTTC	CATSDAKGGEVIEQYF
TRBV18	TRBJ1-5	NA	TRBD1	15	TGTGCCAGCACCGCGGGCCGACAGGGTGGTAAGCCCCAGCATTTT	CASTAGRQGGKPQHF
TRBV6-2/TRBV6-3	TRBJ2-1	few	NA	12	TGTGCCAGCAGTTATTGGGGGTATGAGCAGTTCTTC	CASSYWGYEQFF